One T cell receptor (beta chain) is described in this entry. Its antigen is unidentified. In the PCR, 60 Vbeta and 13 Jbeta primers were used. Libraries were prepared by immunoSEQ multiplex PCR; TCRdb keeps only in-frame clonotypes and omits some of them. The table has 100,000 to 150,000 clones, more than 70% seen once; the top ten hold less than 4.5%. The CDR3 consists of 16 residues. The ends lost 1 base at V and 9 bases at J; junction bases unmatched: 9. CDR1 is SGHVS, CDR2 FNYEAQ, per germline. This specimen comes from a study of cytomegalovirus exposure and HLA in healthy donors. Study findings and constraints: Being productive about 90% or about 30% of the time was typical of most TCR beta V segments in an earlier analysis. In a later analysis, parvovirus B19, influenza, CMV and Epstein-Barr virus appeared linked to several top co-occurrence clusters.

The clonotype originates from a man aged 45-65 years in good health and CMV-seropositive. The chain has TRBV7-6 and TRBJ2-1; 10 bases match TRBD2. Material: PBMCs. CDR3 in DNA: TGTGCCAGCAGCTTAGAGGCTAGCGGGAGCGGCGGTGAGCAGTTCTTC. It codes for CASSLEASGSGGEQFF.